Given below is one TCR beta chain in context. This sample stems from a study of cytotoxic CD8 clonotypes in ibrutinib-treated CLL. The data were produced by immunoSEQ multiplex PCR, yet TCRdb's version contains in-frame clones alone and is incomplete. The sample contains under 200,000 clones, 84% of which appear only once. Sequencing was performed on PBMCs, taken after 24 months of ibrutinib treatment. This sequence was found in a human donor with chronic lymphocytic leukemia.

CDR3 amino acids: CAWSVVGGEQFF. CDR3 nucleotides: TGTGCCTGGAGTGTGGTGGGTGGTGAGCAGTTCTTC. The chain joins TRBV30 to TRBJ2-1; D is uncertain. Germline V gene data show CDR1 as GTSNPN and CDR2 as SVGIG (reference sequence). The CDR3 runs 12 residues. V was cut by 0 bases and J by 9 bases, with 9 bases left in between.